This passage covers 5 T cell receptor beta chains from one sample sequenced in a study of identical twins. TCRdb redid the calling of the 5' RACE reads with MiXCR, one entry per CDR3 protein. Of about 900,000 distinct CDR3 sequences in the sample, roughly an eighth were seen once. This sample also belongs to another study, concerning yellow fever vaccine responses in identical twins.

The material sequenced was PBMCs. The receptor set was obtained from a woman aged 18-30 years in good health.

V and J are TRBV18 and TRBJ2-2; D may match TRBD1 or TRBD2 (6 bases each). The germline gives CDR1 KGHSH, CDR2 LQKENI. Trimming cost V 2 bases and J 1 base, with 17 bases left between them. This CDR3 is built from 18 residues. The CDR3 is CASSPGRGGLVNTGELFF. CDR3 in DNA: TGTGCCAGCTCACCAGGCAGGGGAGGACTGGTGAACACCGGGGAGCTGTTTTTT.

This chain connects TRBV20-1 to TRBJ2-7; maybe TRBD1 (6 bases). In germline, CDR1 is DFQATT, CDR2 SNEGSKA (reference sequence). Trimming shortened V by 1 base and J by 2 bases, and 18 bases separated the two germline ends. The CDR3 is 16 residues long. CDR3 DNA sequence: TGCAGTGCTAGAGGGGCCCCACAGGGACCCCCCTACGAGCAGTACTTC. Protein: CSARGAPQGPPYEQYF.

This clonotype has a count of ten or more. This chain connects TRBV10-3 to TRBJ2-3; weak D call: TRBD2 (5 bases). The germline V gene encodes CDR1 ENHRY and CDR2 SYGVKD. The CDR3 length is 15 residues. Trimming removed 11 bases from V and 3 bases from J, with 21 bases in between. The chain's CDR3 is CAHAVAGPGTDTQYF. The CDR3 region has the DNA TGTGCCCACGCCGTCGCGGGCCCTGGGACAGATACGCAGTATTTT.

This clonotype was counted between two and nine times. The chain uses TRBV14 and TRBJ1-1; no reliable D call. V lost 4 bases and J 1 base, leaving 22 bases between the germline ends. CDR1 is SGHDN, CDR2 FVKESK, per germline. The CDR3 runs to 18 residues. The CDR3 loop reads CASSRLDSRSWSNTEAFF. The CDR3 DNA follows: TGTGCCAGCAGCCGTTTGGACTCCCGGAGTTGGTCGAACACTGAAGCTTTCTTT.

The sample holds many counts of this clonotype. The chain combines TRBV5-6 with TRBJ2-1, with D possibly being TRBD1 (6 bases). Germline V lookup: CDR1 SGHDT, CDR2 YYEEEE. The CDR3 covers 16 residues. Trimming stripped 1 base from V and 5 bases from J, with 16 bases between. The chain's CDR3 is CASSLSPRAGDNEQFF. The CDR3 nucleotides read TGTGCCAGCAGCTTGTCTCCTCGAGCAGGGGACAATGAGCAGTTCTTC.